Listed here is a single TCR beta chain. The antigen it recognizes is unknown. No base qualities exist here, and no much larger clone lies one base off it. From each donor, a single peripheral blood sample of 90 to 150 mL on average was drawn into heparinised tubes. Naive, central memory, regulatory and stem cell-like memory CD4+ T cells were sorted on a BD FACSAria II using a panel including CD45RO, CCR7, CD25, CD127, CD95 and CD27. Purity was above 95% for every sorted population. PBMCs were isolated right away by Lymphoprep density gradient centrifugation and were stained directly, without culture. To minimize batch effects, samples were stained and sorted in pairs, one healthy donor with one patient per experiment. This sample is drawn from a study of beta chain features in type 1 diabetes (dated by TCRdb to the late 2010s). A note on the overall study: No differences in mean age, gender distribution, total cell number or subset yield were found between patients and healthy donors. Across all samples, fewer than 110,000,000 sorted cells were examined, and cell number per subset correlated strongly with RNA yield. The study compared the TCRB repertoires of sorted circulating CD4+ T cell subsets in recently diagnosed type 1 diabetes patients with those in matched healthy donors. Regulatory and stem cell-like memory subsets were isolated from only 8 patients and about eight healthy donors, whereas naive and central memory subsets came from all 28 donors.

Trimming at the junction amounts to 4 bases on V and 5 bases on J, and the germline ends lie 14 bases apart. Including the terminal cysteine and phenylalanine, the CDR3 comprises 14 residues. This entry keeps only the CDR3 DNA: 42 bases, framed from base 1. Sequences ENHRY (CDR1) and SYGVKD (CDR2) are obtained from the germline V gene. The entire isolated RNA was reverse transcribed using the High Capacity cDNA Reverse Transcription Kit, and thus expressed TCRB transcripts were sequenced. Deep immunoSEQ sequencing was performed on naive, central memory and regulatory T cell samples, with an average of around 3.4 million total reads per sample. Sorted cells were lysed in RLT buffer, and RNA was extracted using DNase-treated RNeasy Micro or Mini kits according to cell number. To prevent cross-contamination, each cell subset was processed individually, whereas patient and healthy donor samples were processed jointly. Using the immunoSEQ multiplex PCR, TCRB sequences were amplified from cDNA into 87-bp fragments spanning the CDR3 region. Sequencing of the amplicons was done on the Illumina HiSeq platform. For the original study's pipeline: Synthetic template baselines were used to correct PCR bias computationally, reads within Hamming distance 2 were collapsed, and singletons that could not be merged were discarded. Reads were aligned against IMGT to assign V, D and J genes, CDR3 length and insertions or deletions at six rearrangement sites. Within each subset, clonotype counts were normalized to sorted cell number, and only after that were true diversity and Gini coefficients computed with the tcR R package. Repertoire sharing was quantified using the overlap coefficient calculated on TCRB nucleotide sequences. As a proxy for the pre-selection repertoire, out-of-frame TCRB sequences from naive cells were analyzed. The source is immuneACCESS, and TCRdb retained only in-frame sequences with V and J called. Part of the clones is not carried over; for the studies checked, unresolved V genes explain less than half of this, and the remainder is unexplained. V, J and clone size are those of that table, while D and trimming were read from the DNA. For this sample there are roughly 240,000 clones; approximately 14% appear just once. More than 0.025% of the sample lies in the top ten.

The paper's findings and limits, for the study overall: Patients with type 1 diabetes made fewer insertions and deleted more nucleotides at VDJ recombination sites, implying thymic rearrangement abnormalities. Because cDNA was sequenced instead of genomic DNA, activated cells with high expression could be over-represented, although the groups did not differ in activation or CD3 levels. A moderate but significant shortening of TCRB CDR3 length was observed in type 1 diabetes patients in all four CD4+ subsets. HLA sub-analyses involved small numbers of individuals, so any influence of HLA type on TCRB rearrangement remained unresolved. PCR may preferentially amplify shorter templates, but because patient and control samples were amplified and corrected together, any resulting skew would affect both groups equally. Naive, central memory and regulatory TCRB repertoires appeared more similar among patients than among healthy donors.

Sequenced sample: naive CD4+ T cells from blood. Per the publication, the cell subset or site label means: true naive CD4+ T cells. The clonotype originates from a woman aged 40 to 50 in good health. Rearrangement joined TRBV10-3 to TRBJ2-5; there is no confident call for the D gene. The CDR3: CAISGAGTSETQYF. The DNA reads TGTGCCATCAGTGGGGCTGGTACATCGGAGACCCAGTACTTC.